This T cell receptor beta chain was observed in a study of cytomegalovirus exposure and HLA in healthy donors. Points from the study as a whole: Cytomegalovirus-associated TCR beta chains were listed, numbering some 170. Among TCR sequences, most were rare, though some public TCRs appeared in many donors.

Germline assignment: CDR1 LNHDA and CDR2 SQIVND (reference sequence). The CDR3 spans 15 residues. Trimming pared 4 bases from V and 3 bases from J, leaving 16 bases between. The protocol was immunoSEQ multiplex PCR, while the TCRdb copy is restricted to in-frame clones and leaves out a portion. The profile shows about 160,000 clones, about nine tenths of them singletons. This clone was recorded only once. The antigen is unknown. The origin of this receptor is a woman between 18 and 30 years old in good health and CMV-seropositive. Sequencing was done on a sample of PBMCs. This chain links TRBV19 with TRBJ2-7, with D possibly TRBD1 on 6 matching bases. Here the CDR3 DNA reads TGTGCCAGTAGTAGTAAAGGGGGTTCGGGCTACGAGCAGTACTTC. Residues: CASSSKGGSGYEQYF.